This T cell receptor beta chain is from a study of T cells in Graves' hyperthyroidism and ophthalmopathy. Amplification of TCR beta CDR3 regions was performed using RNA transcripts as template. During a first-round RT-PCR of the TCR CDR3, the HTBI primer set was used. TCRdb re-called the multiplex PCR reads with MiXCR, one entry per CDR3 protein. Of a few hundred thousand distinct CDR3 sequences listed, 11% to 15% are singletons. This clonotype came up many times. Trimming left V 4 bases short and J 0 bases short, with 17 bases between. The CDR3 length is 17 residues. Germline CDR1 MDHEN, CDR2 SYDVKM. The blood sample dates from first hyperthyroidism diagnosis, preceding any ophthalmopathy symptoms.

The sequenced material came from blood. The origin of this receptor is a woman younger than 45 with Graves' hyperthyroidism that later progressed to Graves' ophthalmopathy. The chain links TRBV28 to TRBJ2-3; D is possibly TRBD1 (6 bases). CDR3 sequence: CASSSVQGLSSTDTQYF. CDR3 nucleotide sequence: TGTGCCAGCAGTTCCGTACAGGGTCTATCTAGCACAGATACGCAGTATTTT. Complete variable domain (other parts from reference TRBV28 and TRBJ2-3): DVKVTQSSRYLVKRTGEKVFLECVQDMDHENMFWYRQDPGLGLRLIYFSYDVKMKEKGDIPEGYSVSREKKERFSLILESASTNQTSMYLCASSSVQGLSSTDTQYFGPGTRLTVL.